This TCR beta chain appears in the sequencing data of a study of beta chain features in type 1 diabetes. Study-level points and caveats: The study left unresolved whether HLA type influences TCRB rearrangement. Lower insertion and higher deletion counts appeared at VDJ junctions in type 1 diabetes patients.

Germline V gene lookup returns CDR1 SGHNT and CDR2 YENEEA. The CDR3 is 16 amino acids. The V segment lost 5 bases and the J segment 6 bases; nucleotides outside the gene matches: 9. The whole isolated RNA underwent reverse transcription, so sequencing captured expressed TCRB transcripts. Clones were read by immunoSEQ multiplex PCR, and TCRdb kept only the in-frame ones, dropping some. The sample includes about half a million clones, about an eighth of them seen just once. This clone has a handful of counts. No antigen is known for it. Donors contributed one heparinised blood draw apiece, averaging about 110 mL.

The specimen sequenced was naive CD4+ T cells from blood. The V and J genes are TRBV11-3 and TRBJ2-6, with 8 nucleotides matching TRBD1. This clonotype was sampled from a woman aged 18 to 35 in good health. This CDR3 reads CASSPPDREPANVLTF. As DNA, the CDR3 is TGTGCCAGCAGCCCGCCGGACAGGGAACCGGCCAACGTCCTGACTTTC.